This T cell receptor (beta chain) was found in a study of siplizumab effects on memory and regulatory T cells (dated 2019 in TCRdb). Regarding the research as a whole: The study examined how the anti-CD2 antibody siplizumab affects alloreactive T-cell subsets in allogeneic mixed lymphocyte reactions built from human PBMCs.

Sorted unstimulated T cells and proliferating T cells recovered from mixed lymphocyte reactions underwent TCRbeta CDR3 sequencing. Fresh whole blood from some ten HLA-typed healthy donors was used as the source from which PBMCs were isolated. To map where alloreactive clones came from, unstimulated CD4+ regulatory T cells were FACS-sorted. Via the germline V gene, CDR1 is SGHTA and CDR2 FQGNSA. Counted from cysteine to phenylalanine, this CDR3 has 15 amino acids. Only the CDR3 DNA is retained, 45 bases long and in frame from the first base. A distance of 13 bases separates the germline ends of V and J, which lose 0 bases and 4 bases respectively. Library generation was performed with the immunoSEQ multiplex PCR assay. The deep sequencing platform assayed approximately 10^5 TCR templates per sample. Genomic DNA extracted from sorted T cells was used for TCRbeta CDR3 sequencing. The paper's processing steps were these. The R programming language was used for the clonal analysis of the TCRbeta CDR3 data. Alloreactive CD4+ and CD8+ clones were identified by comparing unstimulated samples to CFSE-low samples taken after the reaction. Regulatory or non-regulatory origin was assigned to alloreactive CD4+ clones by matching of sequences to sorted unstimulated Treg and non-Treg repertoires. TCRdb mirrors the immuneACCESS table, restricted to in-frame sequences. Some clones are absent from its copies; in checked studies, under half trace to an unresolved V gene, and the reason for the others is unknown. That table is the source of V, J and clone size, and D and trimming were worked out from the DNA. Counted in this sample were more than 85,000 clones; about 91% of them appeared once. Around 0.68% of the sample is held by the ten biggest clonotypes.

General study outcomes and caveats: Among mappable alloreactive CD4+ clones, the Treg-derived fraction averaged about 75% with siplizumab versus about 27% in control reactions. For roughly 75-96% of proliferating CD4+ or CD8+ clones, no naive or memory phenotype could be assigned. Because sequences below about 10^-5 frequency were poorly captured, only a minor fraction of alloreactive clones could be mapped to unstimulated subsets. Compared with memory T cells, unstimulated naive T cells appeared more diverse, and naive cells seemed to make a substantial contribution to the alloresponse. Siplizumab significantly lowered the cumulative frequency of alloreactive sequences that could be traced to unstimulated CD4+ memory T cells. The suppressive function of proliferating Tregs from siplizumab cultures was not functionally confirmed.

This clone occurred once. It lacks a known antigen. The sample holds no much larger clone one base away, and base qualities are not on file. The V and J genes are TRBV7-2 and TRBJ2-7; no confident D gene assignment can be made. The specimen was Tregs sorted from blood. The TCR sequence derives from a human donor in good health. The sequenced DNA is TGTGCCAGCAGCTTAGCAGGGTTGAGGCGGTACGAGCAGTACTTC. Translated, this gives CASSLAGLRRYEQYF.